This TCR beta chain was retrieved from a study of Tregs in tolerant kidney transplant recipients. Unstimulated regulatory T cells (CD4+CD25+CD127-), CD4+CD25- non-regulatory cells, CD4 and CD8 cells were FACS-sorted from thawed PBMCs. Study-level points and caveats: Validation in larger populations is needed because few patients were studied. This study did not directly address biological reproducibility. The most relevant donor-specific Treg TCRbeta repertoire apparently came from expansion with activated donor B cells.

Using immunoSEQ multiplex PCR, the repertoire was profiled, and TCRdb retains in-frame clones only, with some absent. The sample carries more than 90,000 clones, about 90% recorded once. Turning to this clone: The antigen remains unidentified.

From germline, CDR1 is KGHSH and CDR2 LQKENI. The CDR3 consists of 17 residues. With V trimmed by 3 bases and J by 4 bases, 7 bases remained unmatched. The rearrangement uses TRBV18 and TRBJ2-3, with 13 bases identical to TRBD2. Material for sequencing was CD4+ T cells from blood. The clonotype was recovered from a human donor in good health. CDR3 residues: CASSPQLAGGPSDTQYF. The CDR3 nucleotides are TGTGCCAGCTCACCTCAACTAGCGGGAGGGCCCTCAGATACGCAGTATTTT.